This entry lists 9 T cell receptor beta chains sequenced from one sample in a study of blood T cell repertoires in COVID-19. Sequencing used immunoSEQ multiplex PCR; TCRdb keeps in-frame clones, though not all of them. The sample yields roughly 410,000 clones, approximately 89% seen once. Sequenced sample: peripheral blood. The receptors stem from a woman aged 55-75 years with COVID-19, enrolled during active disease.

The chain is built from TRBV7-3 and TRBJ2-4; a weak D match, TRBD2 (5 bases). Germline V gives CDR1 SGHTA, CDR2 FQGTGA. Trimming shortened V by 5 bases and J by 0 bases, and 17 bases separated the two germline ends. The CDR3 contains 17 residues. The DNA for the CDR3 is TGTGCCAGCAGCCCCGAGGGCGGCCCTCTAGCCAAAAACATTCAGTACTTC. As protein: CASSPEGGPLAKNIQYF.

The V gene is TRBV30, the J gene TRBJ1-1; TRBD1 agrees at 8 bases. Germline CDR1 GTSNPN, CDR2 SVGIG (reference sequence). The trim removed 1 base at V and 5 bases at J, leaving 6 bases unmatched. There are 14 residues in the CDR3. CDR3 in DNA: TGTGCCTGGAGTGGGGACAGGAAGAAAACTGAAGCTTTCTTT. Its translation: CAWSGDRKKTEAFF.

The CDR3 sequence is CASSLARDREKLFF. In nucleotides, the CDR3 is TGTGCCAGCAGCTTAGCCCGTGATCGGGAAAAACTGTTTTTT. V and J are TRBV11-2 and TRBJ1-4; no firm D call. The germline CDR1 and CDR2 sequences are SGHAT and FQNNGV. V lost 1 base and J lost 8, with 11 bases in between. The CDR3 is 14 amino acids.

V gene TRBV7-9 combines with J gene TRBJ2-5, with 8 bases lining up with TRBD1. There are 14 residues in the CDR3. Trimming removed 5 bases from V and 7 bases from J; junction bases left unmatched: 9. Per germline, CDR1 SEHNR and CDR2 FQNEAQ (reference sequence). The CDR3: CASSPGQGEGTQYF. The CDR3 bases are TGTGCCAGCAGCCCCGGACAGGGCGAGGGGACCCAGTACTTC. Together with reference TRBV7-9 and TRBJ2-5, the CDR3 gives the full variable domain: DTGVSQNPRHKITKRGQNVTFRCDPISEHNRLYWYRQTLGQGPEFLTYFQNEAQLEKSRLLSDRFSAERPKGSFSTLEIQRTEQGDSAMYLCASSPGQGEGTQYFGPGTRLLVL.

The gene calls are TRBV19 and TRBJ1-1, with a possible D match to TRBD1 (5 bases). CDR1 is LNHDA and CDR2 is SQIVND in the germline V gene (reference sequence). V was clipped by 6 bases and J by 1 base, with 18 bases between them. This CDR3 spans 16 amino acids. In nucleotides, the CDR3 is TGTGCCAGTAGGACAATCCGAACAGGTACGAACACTGAAGCTTTCTTT. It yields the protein CASRTIRTGTNTEAFF.

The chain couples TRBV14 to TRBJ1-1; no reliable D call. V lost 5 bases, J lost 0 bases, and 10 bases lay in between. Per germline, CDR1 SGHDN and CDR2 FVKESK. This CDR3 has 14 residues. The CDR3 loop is CASSISLVNTEAFF. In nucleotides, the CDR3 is TGTGCCAGCAGCATTAGTCTAGTGAACACTGAAGCTTTCTTT.

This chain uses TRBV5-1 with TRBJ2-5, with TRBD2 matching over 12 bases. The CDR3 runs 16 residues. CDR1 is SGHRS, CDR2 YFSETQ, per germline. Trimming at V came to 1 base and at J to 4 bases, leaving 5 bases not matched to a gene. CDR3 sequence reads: CASSLLGLAGLETQYF. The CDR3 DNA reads TGCGCCAGCAGCTTGTTAGGACTAGCGGGGTTAGAGACCCAGTACTTC.

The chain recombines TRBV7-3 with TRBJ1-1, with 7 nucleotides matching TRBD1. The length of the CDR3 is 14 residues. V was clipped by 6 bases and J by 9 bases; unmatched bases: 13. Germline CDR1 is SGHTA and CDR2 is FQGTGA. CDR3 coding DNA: TGTGCCAGCAGAGGAGGGCCGGGACAGCTTAAAGCTTTCTTT. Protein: CASRGGPGQLKAFF.

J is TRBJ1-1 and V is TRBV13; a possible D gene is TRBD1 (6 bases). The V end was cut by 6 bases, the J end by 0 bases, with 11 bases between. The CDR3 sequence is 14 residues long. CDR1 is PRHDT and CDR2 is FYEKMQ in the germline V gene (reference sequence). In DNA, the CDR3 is TGTGCCAGCAGACCCGGACAGATGAACACTGAAGCTTTCTTT. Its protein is CASRPGQMNTEAFF. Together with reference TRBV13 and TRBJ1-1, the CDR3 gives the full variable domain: AAGVIQSPRHLIKEKRETATLKCYPIPRHDTVYWYQQGPGQDPQFLISFYEKMQSDKGSIPDRFSAQQFSDYHSELNMSSLELGDSALYFCASRPGQMNTEAFFGQGTRLTVV.